This TCR beta chain derives from a study of PD-1 blockade in classical Hodgkin lymphoma. Trimming left V 5 bases short and J 2 bases short, with 17 bases between. Germline V gene lookup returns CDR1 SGHDT and CDR2 YYEEEE. The CDR3 totals 16 residues. In every patient, relapse followed autologous stem cell transplantation, while exposure to brentuximab vedotin differed. Sequenced by immunoSEQ multiplex PCR; TCRdb stores in-frame clones only, minus some. The sample includes nearly 60,000 clones, more than 85% seen only once; the top ten take 8% to 13%. This chain uses TRBV5-6 with TRBJ2-4, with no clear D. Sequencing used peripheral blood mononuclear cells (PBMCs), obtained before the second cycle of nivolumab. The sequence was obtained from a human donor with classical Hodgkin lymphoma. CDR3 in amino acids: CASRIEHSESKNIQYF. For the CDR3, the DNA is TGTGCCAGCAGAATAGAGCACAGCGAATCCAAAAACATTCAGTACTTC. Based on the CDR3 plus reference TRBV5-6 and TRBJ2-4, the full variable domain is DAGVTQSPTHLIKTRGQQVTLRCSPKSGHDTVSWYQQALGQGPQFIFQYYEEEERQRGNFPDRFSGHQFPNYSSELNVNALLLGDSALYLCASRIEHSESKNIQYFGAGTRLSVL.